The 22 T cell receptor beta chains reported below all come from one sample, sequenced in a study of blood T cell repertoires in COVID-19. The protocol was immunoSEQ multiplex PCR, while the TCRdb copy is restricted to in-frame clones and leaves out a portion. Here the sample spans about 120,000 clones, around 85% being singletons. The sequencing input was peripheral blood. The receptor set was obtained from a human donor in a cohort sampled during active COVID-19.

The chain joins TRBV11-2 to TRBJ2-2; D is unclear. Germline V lookup: CDR1 SGHAT, CDR2 FQNNGV. With 3 bases removed from V and 4 bases from J, the gap between germline ends came to 9 bases. The CDR3 contains 14 residues. In DNA form, the CDR3 reads TGTGCCAGCAGCTTTGGGCCTGGCACCGGGGAGCTGTTTTTT. It is translated as CASSFGPGTGELFF.

Comments on this clone: One junction end disagrees with the germline gene, perhaps due to a read error. Other DNA variants within this sample encode the same CDR3. The chain uses TRBV7-3 and TRBJ1-1, with D perhaps matching TRBD1 (6 bases). There are 13 residues in the CDR3. Germline V CDR1 and CDR2: SGHTA, FQGTGA. The CDR3 here is CASSFDEGDEAFF. The CDR3 coding sequence is TGTGCCAGCAGCTTCGACGAGGGGGATGAAGCCTTCTTT.

This clone was seen only once. The V and J genes are TRBV6-5 and TRBJ1-6; 9 bases line up with TRBD1. Germline trimming cut 5 bases from V and 8 bases from J; bases unmatched to any gene: 7. Germline CDR1 reads MNHEY; CDR2 reads SVGAGI. This CDR3 has 15 amino acids. CDR3 sequence reads: CASSRTGELDSPLHF. The CDR3, as DNA: TGTGCCAGCAGTAGGACAGGGGAGTTGGATTCACCCCTCCACTTT.

Here the CDR3 reads CASSEWESTIYF. DNA of the CDR3: TGTGCCAGCAGTGAATGGGAGTCCACCATATATTTT. The V gene is TRBV6-1, the J gene TRBJ1-3; D is unresolved. Germline assignment: CDR1 MNHNS and CDR2 SASEGT. V dropped 2 bases and J dropped 9 bases, with 8 bases sitting between them. The CDR3 contains 12 residues.

The chain recombines TRBV9 with TRBJ1-2; D is unclear. This CDR3 comprises 13 residues. Deletions cut 0 bases from V and 4 bases from J, with 7 bases between. Germline CDR1 reads SGDLS; CDR2 reads YYNGEE. CDR3 residues: CASSVEARYGYTF. Written as DNA, the CDR3 is TGTGCCAGCAGCGTAGAAGCCCGCTATGGCTACACCTTC.

This clone occurred once. The chain has TRBV12-5 and TRBJ2-3; no definite D call. Germline values: CDR1 LGHNT, CDR2 FRNRAP. V was cut by 0 bases and J by 4 bases, with 2 bases left in between. The CDR3 has 12 residues. CDR3 coding DNA: TGTGCTAGTGGTTTGGTCGCAGATACGCAGTATTTT. The encoded protein is CASGLVADTQYF. Filled out from reference TRBV12-5 and TRBJ2-3, the complete variable domain reads DARVTQTPRHKVTEMGQEVTMRCQPILGHNTVFWYRQTMMQGLELLAYFRNRAPLDDSGMPKDRFSAEMPDATLATLKIQPSEPRDSAVYFCASGLVADTQYFGPGTRLTVL.

The chain joins TRBV5-5 to TRBJ2-3, with D possibly being TRBD2 (6 bases). There are 15 residues in the CDR3. CDR1 is SGHKS, CDR2 YYEKEE, per germline (reference sequence). V lost 2 bases to trimming and J lost 2 bases, with 12 bases between them. The CDR3 coding sequence is TGTGCCAGCAGCTTAACATGGACTACCACAGATACGCAGTATTTT. Protein sequence: CASSLTWTTTDTQYF.

This rearrangement joins TRBV2 to TRBJ2-1; 8 bases are shared with TRBD2. In germline, CDR1 is SNHLY, CDR2 FYNNEI. This CDR3 spans 15 amino acids. The ends lost 6 bases at V and 10 bases at J; junction bases unmatched: 14. This CDR3 reads CASRLSGGPLVEQFF. The CDR3 nucleotides are TGTGCCAGCAGACTTTCGGGGGGGCCCTTGGTGGAGCAGTTCTTC. The entire variable domain, with the rest obtained from reference TRBV2 and TRBJ2-1, is as follows: EPEVTQTPSHQVTQMGQEVILRCVPISNHLYFYWYRQILGQKVEFLVSFYNNEISEKSEIFDDQFSVERPDGSNFTLKIRSTKLEDSAMYFCASRLSGGPLVEQFFGPGTRLTVL.

This chain links TRBV19 with TRBJ2-2; 8 nucleotides align to TRBD1. The CDR3 consists of 14 residues. Germline CDR1 reads LNHDA; CDR2 reads SQIVND (reference sequence). Unmatched junction bases numbered 1, after V lost 5 bases and J lost 2 bases. The CDR3 DNA reads as TGTGCCAGTAGTCCAGGGGGCAACACCGGGGAGCTGTTTTTT. It is translated as CASSPGGNTGELFF.

Only one count was recorded for this clone. This chain uses TRBV11-3 with TRBJ2-1, with D possibly TRBD2 on 6 matching bases. This CDR3 comprises 15 residues. Trimming took 3 bases from V and 6 from J, leaving 15 bases between them. The germline gives CDR1 SGHNT, CDR2 YENEEA. The CDR3 coding sequence is TGTGCCAGCAGCTTCCGGGGGAATGGGGTCAATGAGCAGTTCTTC. It yields the protein CASSFRGNGVNEQFF.

V is TRBV5-4 and J is TRBJ2-6; the D is unclear. Germline CDR1 reads SGHNT; CDR2 reads YYREEE (reference sequence). V lost 4 bases, J lost 2 bases, and 7 bases lay in between. This CDR3 spans 14 amino acids. DNA of the CDR3: TGTGCCAGCAGCGGTCAGGCTGGGGCCAACGTCCTGACTTTC. As protein: CASSGQAGANVLTF.

This clone turned up a few times. The rearrangement links TRBV11-2 to TRBJ2-1; D gene ambiguous. This CDR3 has 13 amino acids. Germline CDR1 reads SGHAT; CDR2 reads FQNNGV. Trimming shortened V by 5 bases and J by 7 bases, and 12 bases separated the two germline ends. This CDR3 is CASSPLPVNEQFF. As DNA, the CDR3 is TGTGCCAGCAGCCCGCTGCCGGTAAATGAGCAGTTCTTC.

CDR3: CSVGPVVGRGYTF. CDR3 DNA sequence: TGCAGCGTTGGCCCTGTGGTTGGCCGTGGCTACACCTTC. This chain joins TRBV29-1 and TRBJ1-2; D unclear. Germline CDR1 is SQVTM and CDR2 is ANQGSEA. Trimming stripped 4 bases from V and 7 bases from J, with 16 bases between. This CDR3 comprises 13 residues.

The CDR3 DNA is TGTGCCACCCAGACAGGGTCAACAGATACGCAGTATTTT. It specifies CATQTGSTDTQYF. The genes are TRBV10-3 and TRBJ2-3; 7 bases map to TRBD1. The CDR3 has 13 amino acids. CDR1 ENHRY and CDR2 SYGVKD come from the germline V gene. V shed 10 bases and J 3 bases; nucleotides not matched to a gene: 7.

The chain employs TRBV6-6 and TRBJ1-3; the match to TRBD1 covers 9 bases. CDR1 is MNHNY, CDR2 SVGAGI, per germline (reference sequence). The CDR3 totals 15 residues. The V gene end was trimmed by 9 bases and the J gene end by 1 base; junction bases not matched to a gene: 7. The CDR3 coding sequence is TGTGCCAGTATAGACAGGGGGGCATCTGGAAACACCATATATTTT. Amino acids: CASIDRGASGNTIYF.

This clone was recorded a few times. The chain employs TRBV30 and TRBJ1-4; no reliable D call. The germline CDR1 and CDR2 sequences are GTSNPN and SVGIG (reference sequence). V lost 0 bases, J lost 0 bases, and 8 bases lay in between. The CDR3 spans 15 residues. The CDR3 here is CAWSVPGATNEKLFF. The CDR3 bases are TGTGCCTGGAGTGTACCCGGTGCAACTAATGAAAAACTGTTTTTT. The variable domain in full, with the rest retrieved from reference TRBV30 and TRBJ1-4, is SQTIHQWPATLVQPVGSPLSLECTVEGTSNPNLYWYRQAAGRGLQLLFYSVGIGQISSEVPQNLSASRPQDRQFILSSKKLLLSDSGFYLCAWSVPGATNEKLFFGSGTQLSVL.

The chain combines TRBV7-2 with TRBJ1-2; 9 positions match TRBD1. Germline loops: CDR1 SGHTA, CDR2 FQGNSA. The junction had 9 bases not matched to a gene; V was cut back by 6 bases and J by 4 bases. This CDR3 has 15 amino acids. The CDR3 nucleotides are TGTGCCAGCAGGGTACAGGGGGCACCCCCCTATGGCTACACCTTC. Translated, it gives CASRVQGAPPYGYTF.

The chain is built from TRBV6-5 and TRBJ1-2, with D uncertain. The ends were cut back, 6 bases at V and 4 bases at J, with 15 bases in the middle. Germline CDR1 is MNHEY and CDR2 is SVGAGI. The CDR3 is 14 residues long. CDR3 sequence (DNA): TGTGCCAGCAGCTCCGGGTCCGTTGGCTATGGCTACACCTTC. This encodes CASSSGSVGYGYTF.

This rearrangement joins TRBV9 to TRBJ2-2, with TRBD1 identical over 9 bases. CDR1 is SGDLS, CDR2 YYNGEE, per germline. V was pared by 3 bases and J by 5 bases, with 8 bases of the junction left unmatched. This CDR3 spans 16 amino acids. Written as DNA, the CDR3 is TGTGCCAGCAGCGACCGGACAGGGGCGCTTACCGGGGAGCTGTTTTTT. Translation gives CASSDRTGALTGELFF.

The DNA of the CDR3 is TGTGCCAGCTCACCACAAGACAGACCCTATTCACCCCTCCACTTT. It codes for CASSPQDRPYSPLHF. The V call is TRBV18, the J call TRBJ1-6; tentatively, D is TRBD1 (5 bases). CDR3 length: 15 amino acids. CDR1 KGHSH and CDR2 LQKENI come from the germline V gene. Trimming stripped 1 base from V and 8 bases from J, with 12 bases between.

This clone was observed a single time. This chain links TRBV11-2 with TRBJ2-1; perhaps TRBD1 as D (6 bases). The V gene lost 5 bases and the J gene lost 8 bases, with 19 bases spanning the gap. Germline CDR1 is SGHAT and CDR2 is FQNNGV. The CDR3 covers 15 residues. This chain's CDR3 is CASSTRPGAGDEQFF. The CDR3 DNA is TGTGCCAGCAGCACCCGTCCAGGGGCGGGCGATGAGCAGTTCTTC.

This chain uses TRBV2 with TRBJ1-3, with D hard to call. V gave up 6 bases and J gave up 4 bases, with 16 bases separating them. The CDR3 runs to 15 residues. Germline CDR1 reads SNHLY; CDR2 reads FYNNEI. The CDR3 DNA reads TGTGCCAGCAGCCGAAGAGAAGTTTCCGGAAACACCATATATTTT. It translates to CASSRREVSGNTIYF. Supplemented by reference TRBV2 and TRBJ1-3, the full variable domain reads EPEVTQTPSHQVTQMGQEVILRCVPISNHLYFYWYRQILGQKVEFLVSFYNNEISEKSEIFDDQFSVERPDGSNFTLKIRSTKLEDSAMYFCASSRREVSGNTIYFGEGSWLTVV.